This T cell receptor beta chain was found in a study of graft-versus-host responses after intestinal transplantation. Whole-study context: Multivisceral, liver-intestinal, or isolated intestinal transplants were received by the recipients. Whole-study results and caveats: Some GvH clones were seen earlier in gut or blood, suggesting intestinal origin. After transplant, early declines in HvG clones were associated with peak levels of circulating GvH clones.

Comments on this clone: The target antigen is unknown.

Assay used: immunoSEQ multiplex PCR; TCRdb lists only in-frame clones, some missing. The table includes about 120,000 clones, 80% to 95% detected once. CDR1 SQVTM and CDR2 ANQGSEA come from the germline V gene. The CDR3 consists of 15 residues. The V end was cut by 4 bases, the J end by 1 base, with 13 bases between. This sequence was found in a human donor who received an intestinal transplant. The source material was unstimulated CD8+ T cells sorted from spleen or lymph node cells, sampled before intestinal transplant. The V gene is TRBV29-1, the J gene TRBJ2-2; no firm D call. CDR3 sequence: CSVVSPVGNTGELFF. The CDR3, as DNA: TGCAGCGTTGTCTCTCCGGTGGGGAACACCGGGGAGCTGTTTTTT.